A single sample gave rise to the 8 T cell receptor beta chains below, sequenced in a study of blood T cells in healthy people across ages. Combining a sample-barcoded 5' primer with a J-beta primer mix, a second PCR ran for 7 to 11 cycles. Each CDR3 protein gets one entry after TCRdb re-called the 5' RACE reads with MiXCR. The data hold 1,800,000 or so distinct CDR3 sequences, with approximately 40% observed a single time. The sequenced material came from blood. Every receptor here comes from a human donor in good health.

The genes are TRBV5-1 and TRBJ2-2; perhaps TRBD1 as D (6 bases). The CDR3 is 15 residues long. CDR1 SGHRS and CDR2 YFSETQ come from the germline V gene. V shed 4 bases and J shed 3 bases, with 13 bases lying between them. The CDR3 spells CASSQQGSHTGELFF. The DNA for the CDR3 is TGCGCCAGCAGCCAACAGGGTTCGCACACCGGGGAGCTGTTTTTT.

There are a few counts of this clonotype. The V call is TRBV7-9, the J call TRBJ2-7, with 9 bases identical to TRBD1. The V gene's germline CDR1 is SEHNR and CDR2 FQNEAQ (reference sequence). The CDR3 has 15 amino acids. J was trimmed by 4 bases and V by 0 bases; bases with no gene match: 4. Here the CDR3 reads CASSLAQGAVYEQYF. The CDR3 nucleotides read TGTGCCAGCAGCTTAGCACAGGGGGCGGTTTACGAGCAGTACTTC.

This clonotype was counted only a few times. The chain uses TRBV9 and TRBJ2-7; the D gene is possibly TRBD1 (6 bases). Trimming shortened V by 2 bases and J by 5 bases, and 14 bases separated the two germline ends. The V gene's germline CDR1 is SGDLS and CDR2 YYNGEE. The CDR3 contains 14 residues. This CDR3 reads CASSVGQGLNEQYF. The CDR3 nucleotides are TGTGCCAGCAGCGTCGGGCAGGGGTTAAACGAGCAGTACTTC.

This clonotype was counted a few times. This chain joins TRBV7-2 and TRBJ2-3, with 7 bases matching TRBD2. The V gene end was trimmed by 5 bases and the J gene end by 0 bases; junction bases not matched to a gene: 5. There are 15 residues in the CDR3. In germline, CDR1 is SGHTA, CDR2 FQGNSA. CDR3 in DNA: TGTGCCAGCAGCCGCGGGAGAGTCAGCACAGATACGCAGTATTTT. Protein sequence: CASSRGRVSTDTQYF.

This clonotype was seen a handful of times. One end of the junction is discordant with germline, which a read error may explain. The chain carries TRBV4-3 and TRBJ2-4, with D possibly TRBD2 on 6 matching bases. This CDR3 spans 16 amino acids. The germline CDR1 and CDR2 sequences are LGHNA and YSLEER. The CDR3 loop reads CAGSQDRSGLLNIQYF. DNA of the CDR3: TGCGCCGGCAGCCAAGACCGATCGGGACTTCTAAACATTCAGTACTTC.

The J gene is TRBJ2-3, the V gene TRBV5-1; D not certain. V shed 0 bases and J shed 0 bases, with 8 bases lying between them. CDR3 length: 15 amino acids. CDR1 is SGHRS, CDR2 YFSETQ, per germline. CDR3 sequence: CASSLEDHSTDTQYF. DNA for the CDR3: TGCGCCAGCAGCTTGGAGGATCATAGCACAGATACGCAGTATTTT.

The chain joins TRBV24-1 to TRBJ1-4; D is possibly TRBD1 (5 bases). V shed 2 bases and J shed 6 bases, with 12 bases lying between them. The CDR3 runs to 15 residues. From germline, CDR1 is KGHDR and CDR2 SFDVKD. CDR3 in amino acids: CATSDSTGRYEKLFF. CDR3 DNA sequence: TGTGCCACCAGTGATTCAACGGGACGTTATGAAAAACTGTTTTTT.

This clonotype was counted many times. The chain has TRBV7-9 and TRBJ2-5; possibly TRBD2 for D (6 bases). V lost 6 bases and J lost 4, with 9 bases in between. The germline V gene has CDR1 SEHNR and CDR2 FQNEAQ (reference sequence). CDR3 size: 12 residues. The chain's CDR3 is CASSMGGETQYF. The CDR3 DNA sequence: TGTGCCAGCAGTATGGGAGGAGAGACCCAGTACTTC.